The source of this T cell receptor (beta chain) is a study of cytomegalovirus exposure and HLA in healthy donors. The PCR used 60 Vbeta and 13 Jbeta primers. TCRdb's copy holds only in-frame clones and misses some; the assay was immunoSEQ multiplex PCR. The profile shows approximately 150,000 clones, approximately 71% of them singletons. From germline, CDR1 is LNHDA and CDR2 SQIVND (reference sequence). The CDR3 covers 18 residues. Trimming took 5 bases from V and 6 from J; bases not matched to a gene: 15. The sequenced material came from PBMCs. The chain employs TRBV19 and TRBJ1-5, with 11 bases lining up with TRBD1. The sequence was collected from a man between 18 and 35 years old in good health and CMV-seropositive. The CDR3 coding sequence is TGTGCCAGTAGTTCCCGGGACAGGGGGATCAAAGTAGGTCAGCCCCAGCATTTT. This codes for CASSSRDRGIKVGQPQHF.